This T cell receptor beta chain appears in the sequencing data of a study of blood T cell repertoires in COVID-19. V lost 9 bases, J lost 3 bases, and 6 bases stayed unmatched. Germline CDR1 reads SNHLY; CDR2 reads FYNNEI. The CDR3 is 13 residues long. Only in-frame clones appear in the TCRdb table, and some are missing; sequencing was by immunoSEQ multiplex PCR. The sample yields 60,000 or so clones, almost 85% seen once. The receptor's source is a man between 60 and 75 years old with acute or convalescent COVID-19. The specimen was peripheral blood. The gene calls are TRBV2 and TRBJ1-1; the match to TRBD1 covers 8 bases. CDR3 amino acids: CASGTGQYTEAFF. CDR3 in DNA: TGTGCCAGTGGGACAGGCCAGTACACTGAAGCTTTCTTT.